Following are 27 T cell receptor beta chains from one sample sequenced in a study of CD8+CD57+ T cells in acquired aplastic anemia. According to the study, genomic DNA was the template for TCR beta VDJ and CDR3 profiling. From the reads, TCRdb called clonotypes with MiXCR, one entry per CDR3 protein. The table lists a few hundred thousand distinct CDR3 sequences, around 60% of them singletons, with around 8% in the top ten. The sequenced sample was sorted CD4+, CD8+, or CD8+CD57+ T cells (not recorded which) from PBMCs. The receptors derive from a human donor with severe aplastic anemia or a healthy control (not recorded which).

This clonotype was seen at least ten times. The V and J genes are TRBV5-5 and TRBJ2-5, with 10 bases matching TRBD2. Germline V gene sequence: CDR1 SGHKS, CDR2 YYEKEE (reference sequence). The CDR3 is 16 residues long. The V segment lost 0 bases and the J segment 3 bases; nucleotides outside the gene matches: 5. This chain's CDR3 is CASSLGRAGGKETQYF. The CDR3 bases are TGTGCCAGCAGCTTGGGCCGAGCGGGGGGGAAAGAGACCCAGTACTTC. Looking up the rest from reference TRBV5-5 and TRBJ2-5 gives the full variable domain: DAGVTQSPTHLIKTRGQQVTLRCSPISGHKSVSWYQQVLGQGPQFIFQYYEKEERGRGNFPDRFSARQFPNYSSELNVNALLLGDSALYLCASSLGRAGGKETQYFGPGTRLLVL.

The gene calls are TRBV5-1 and TRBJ1-1; D possibly corresponds to TRBD1 (6 bases). This CDR3 comprises 13 residues. Trimming removed 5 bases at V and 7 bases at J, with 15 bases between. The germline V gene encodes CDR1 SGHRS and CDR2 YFSETQ. In DNA, the CDR3 is TGCGCCAGCAGTTCGGCCGGACAGAATGAAGCTTTCTTT. The encoded protein is CASSSAGQNEAFF.

The chain recombines TRBV5-1 with TRBJ2-7, with TRBD1 matching over 9 bases. The length of the CDR3 is 14 residues. CDR1 is SGHRS and CDR2 is YFSETQ in the germline V gene. V trimming: 3 bases; J trimming: 5 bases; junction bases outside the gene matches: 6. The CDR3 region has the DNA TGCGCCAGCAGCTATCCGGGACAGGGCGACGAGCAGTACTTC. Translation gives CASSYPGQGDEQYF.

Turning to this clonotype: The junction departs from the called germline gene at one end, perhaps through a read error. The CDR3 is CASSLRGGLFF. CDR3 nucleotide sequence: TGTGCCAGCAGCTTGCGCGGGGGGCTGTTTTTT. This chain uses TRBV7-3 with TRBJ2-2; TRBD2 aligns across 7 bases. The germline CDR1 and CDR2 sequences are SGHTA and FQGTGA. The CDR3 spans 11 residues. The full variable domain, rest sourced from reference TRBV7-3 and TRBJ2-2, is GAGVSQTPSNKVTEKGKYVELRCDPISGHTALYWYRQSLGQGPEFLIYFQGTGAADDSGLPNDRFFAVRPEGSVSTLKIQRTERGDSAVYLCASSLRGGLFFGEGSRLTVL.

This clonotype was seen repeatedly, ten times or more. The chain has TRBV12-3 or TRBV12-4 and TRBJ1-6, with no clear D. This CDR3 has 12 amino acids. The V end was cut by 1 base, the J end by 8 bases, with 3 bases between. The chain's CDR3 is CASSLVHSPLHF. CDR3 in DNA: TGTGCCAGCAGTTTAGTCCATTCACCCCTCCACTTT.

This clonotype has more than one count but fewer than ten. This sequence joins TRBV7-6 and TRBJ2-1, with D maybe TRBD2 (6 bases). Germline V gene lookup returns CDR1 SGHVS and CDR2 FNYEAQ. CDR3 length equals 15 residues. V lost 4 bases to trimming and J lost 0 bases, with 10 bases between them. The DNA for the CDR3 is TGTGCCAGCAGCTCAGCGGGTTACTCCTACAATGAGCAGTTCTTC. Translated, it gives CASSSAGYSYNEQFF.

This clonotype occurred many times. The V gene is TRBV9, the J gene TRBJ2-2; D unclear. This CDR3 has 13 residues. With 0 bases removed from V and 5 bases from J, the gap between germline ends came to 5 bases. Germline lookup yields CDR1 SGDLS and CDR2 YYNGEE. The CDR3, as DNA: TGTGCCAGCAGCGTAGTGGAGACCGGGGAGCTGTTTTTT. This translates into CASSVVETGELFF.

The genes are TRBV7-9 and TRBJ2-1, with 10 bases matching TRBD1. Per the germline V gene, CDR1 is SEHNR and CDR2 is FQNEAQ (reference sequence). Trimming took 5 bases from V and 6 from J; bases not matched to a gene: 7. The CDR3 is 15 residues long. The CDR3 DNA is TGTGCCAGCAGCGACCGGGACAGGGGTCTCAATGAGCAGTTCTTC. Translating it yields CASSDRDRGLNEQFF. Supplemented by reference TRBV7-9 and TRBJ2-1, the full variable domain reads DTGVSQNPRHKITKRGQNVTFRCDPISEHNRLYWYRQTLGQGPEFLTYFQNEAQLEKSRLLSDRFSAERPKGSFSTLEIQRTEQGDSAMYLCASSDRDRGLNEQFFGPGTRLTVL.

The gene calls are TRBV29-1 and TRBJ2-7; 8 bases map to TRBD1. The junction had 5 bases not matched to a gene; V was cut back by 7 bases and J by 3 bases. The CDR3 contains 12 residues. Germline V CDR1 and CDR2: SQVTM, ANQGSEA. CDR3: CSAEDRDYEQYV. CDR3 bases: TGCAGCGCTGAGGACAGGGACTACGAGCAGTACGTC.

This clonotype showed up many times. The chain carries TRBV7-9 and TRBJ2-7; D remains unclear. Between the trimmed V and J ends, which lost 3 bases and 2 bases, there was a span of 17 bases. Germline values: CDR1 SEHNR, CDR2 FQNEAQ (reference sequence). The CDR3 is made up of 16 amino acids. As DNA, the CDR3 is TGTGCCAGCAGCTTGCACCCTGCTAAAGGTGCCTACGAGCAGTACTTC. This gives the protein CASSLHPAKGAYEQYF.

This clonotype has a handful of counts. The chain couples TRBV7-9 to TRBJ2-6; perhaps D is TRBD1 or TRBD2 (5 bases each). This CDR3 has 16 amino acids. Per germline, CDR1 SEHNR and CDR2 FQNEAQ (reference sequence). V lost 7 bases and J 6 bases, leaving 19 bases between the germline ends. CDR3 amino acids: CASTHRGTQKANVLTF. The CDR3 DNA sequence: TGTGCCAGCACGCACAGAGGGACGCAAAAGGCCAACGTCCTGACTTTC.

The chain employs TRBV2 and TRBJ1-6; 9 bases agree with TRBD1. There are 16 residues in the CDR3. CDR1 and CDR2 from the germline V gene are SNHLY and FYNNEI. The V gene end was trimmed by 5 bases and the J gene end by 8 bases; junction bases not matched to a gene: 10. CDR3 loop: CASSRTGEGMDSPLHF. The CDR3 bases are TGTGCCAGCAGTCGGACAGGGGAGGGAATGGATTCACCCCTCCACTTT.

On this clonotype: The junction departs from the called germline gene at one end, perhaps through a read error. The chain couples TRBV6-4 to TRBJ1-1; D is undetermined. CDR1 MRHNA and CDR2 SNTAGT come from the germline V gene. The CDR3 covers 13 residues. The CDR3 DNA is TGTGCCAGCCGAACCGGGTTCGACACTGAGGCTTTCTTT. Translated, it gives CASRTGFDTEAFF.

The chain has TRBV9 and TRBJ2-7; possibly TRBD2 for D (6 bases). V lost 1 base and J lost 2, with 22 bases in between. The CDR3 extends over 18 amino acids. Germline values: CDR1 SGDLS, CDR2 YYNGEE. CDR3 nucleotide sequence: TGTGCCAGCAGCGTAACATGGGGACTGCAGACTAGTGCCTACGAGCAGTACTTC. It encodes CASSVTWGLQTSAYEQYF.

Comments on this clonotype: A much larger clone differs by one base, so this may be a read error. The chain has TRBV20-1 and TRBJ1-5, with D unclear. The CDR3 length is 13 residues. The V and J ends lost 5 bases and 2 bases respectively, with 10 bases between them. The germline CDR1 and CDR2 sequences are DFQATT and SNEGSKA (reference sequence). The CDR3 sequence is CSAFAGRNQPQHF. Written as DNA, the CDR3 is TGCAGTGCTTTCGCAGGTCGCAATCAGCCCCAGCATTTT.

The chain has TRBV27 and TRBJ2-2, with D uncertain. The CDR3 consists of 16 residues. The ends were cut back, 7 bases at V and 2 bases at J, with 17 bases in the middle. Germline V lookup: CDR1 MNHEY, CDR2 SMNVEV (reference sequence). In DNA form, the CDR3 reads TGTGCCAGCATGTCTGGGCGGAAGGTAAACACCGGGGAGCTGTTTTTT. The encoded protein is CASMSGRKVNTGELFF.

This clonotype was seen repeatedly, ten times or more. The chain joins TRBV29-1 to TRBJ2-7; weak D call: TRBD2 (5 bases). Germline values: CDR1 SQVTM, CDR2 ANQGSEA. V lost 3 bases to trimming and J lost 5 bases, with 17 bases between them. This CDR3 is 14 amino acids long. The chain's CDR3 is CSVEVLGSRHEQYF. The DNA for the CDR3 is TGCAGCGTTGAGGTCTTAGGGAGTAGACACGAGCAGTACTTC.

This chain connects TRBV10-3 to TRBJ2-3; possibly TRBD2 for D (5 bases). Germline CDR1 reads ENHRY; CDR2 reads SYGVKD. The CDR3 runs 14 residues. V was trimmed by 2 bases and J by 6 bases, leaving 12 bases between them. CDR3 coding DNA: TGTGCCATCAGTGAGGGTCTAGCTGAGGATACGCAGTATTTT. Its protein product is CAISEGLAEDTQYF.

This clonotype is a singleton in its sample. A much larger clone sits a single nucleotide away, making a read error possible. The V gene is TRBV7-8, the J gene TRBJ1-6, with D uncertain. The germline V gene encodes CDR1 SGHVS and CDR2 FQNEAQ. This CDR3 spans 15 amino acids. The CDR3 spells CASSLDSNYNSPLRF. DNA of the CDR3: TGTGCCAGCAGCTTAGATAGTAACTATAATTCACCCCTCCGCTTT.

In this sample, this clonotype turned up many times. The CDR3 sequence: CASSLKRTGGNTEAFF. CDR3 DNA sequence: TGTGCCAGCAGCCTCAAGCGGACAGGGGGTAACACTGAAGCTTTCTTT. J is TRBJ1-1 and V is TRBV7-6; TRBD1 matches at 10 bases. The germline CDR1 and CDR2 sequences are SGHVS and FNYEAQ. The CDR3 extends over 16 amino acids. The ends lost 5 bases at V and 2 bases at J; junction bases unmatched: 8.

This clonotype was counted a single time. The V and J genes are TRBV7-8 and TRBJ1-4; TRBD1 matches at 10 bases. The CDR3 has 15 amino acids. In germline, CDR1 is SGHVS, CDR2 FQNEAQ. V lost 5 bases, J lost 5 bases, and 5 bases stayed unmatched. The CDR3 loop is CASSGGQGVNEKLFF. DNA for the CDR3: TGTGCCAGCAGCGGAGGACAGGGGGTGAATGAAAAACTGTTTTTT.

This chain uses TRBV20-1 with TRBJ2-5; 9 bases are shared with TRBD1. Germline trimming cut 1 base from V and 11 bases from J; bases unmatched to any gene: 8. Germline-derived CDR1 and CDR2 are DFQATT and SNEGSKA (reference sequence). The CDR3 contains 13 residues. In nucleotides, the CDR3 is TGCAGTGCTAGAGGACGCGGGACAGGGTTGCAGTACTTC. Translation: CSARGRGTGLQYF.

This sequence joins TRBV9 and TRBJ1-2; 9 nucleotides agree with TRBD1. Germline V gives CDR1 SGDLS, CDR2 YYNGEE. After removal of 8 bases from V and 6 bases from J, the junction contained 11 bases not matched to a gene. The CDR3 runs to 14 residues. The CDR3 is CARCYRTGANGYTF. Here the CDR3 DNA reads TGTGCCAGATGCTATAGGACAGGGGCGAATGGCTACACCTTC.

This clonotype was detected ten times or more. The chain couples TRBV28 to TRBJ1-3; no reliable D call. The CDR3 sequence is 13 residues long. Germline V gene sequence: CDR1 MDHEN, CDR2 SYDVKM. V was pared by 3 bases and J by 4 bases, with 7 bases between. CDR3 sequence: CASSFNEGNTIYF. The CDR3 DNA reads as TGTGCCAGCAGTTTTAACGAAGGAAACACCATATATTTT. The whole variable domain, filled in from reference TRBV28 and TRBJ1-3, reads DVKVTQSSRYLVKRTGEKVFLECVQDMDHENMFWYRQDPGLGLRLIYFSYDVKMKEKGDIPEGYSVSREKKERFSLILESASTNQTSMYLCASSFNEGNTIYFGEGSWLTVV.

V usage is TRBV19 and J usage is TRBJ2-7; 8 nucleotides agree with TRBD1. V shed 7 bases, J shed 5 bases, and the junction held 7 bases outside the gene matches. CDR1 and CDR2 (germline): LNHDA, SQIVND (reference sequence). This CDR3 is 13 amino acids long. This CDR3 reads CASTGQGIHEQYF. The CDR3 DNA follows: TGTGCCAGTACAGGACAGGGCATCCACGAGCAGTACTTC.

This clonotype was seen many times. The chain is built from TRBV9 and TRBJ2-2; 7 bases align to TRBD2. The CDR3 spans 15 residues. Germline V lookup: CDR1 SGDLS, CDR2 YYNGEE. V was pared by 4 bases and J by 7 bases, with 10 bases of the junction left unmatched. CDR3 sequence (DNA): TGTGCCAGCAGCCCCCGGGAGGAGTTCAGCGGGGAGCTGTTTTTT. Amino acids: CASSPREEFSGELFF.

The chain recombines TRBV5-1 with TRBJ1-1; D unresolved. Trimming stripped 0 bases from V and 2 bases from J, with 8 bases between. Germline assignment: CDR1 SGHRS and CDR2 YFSETQ. The CDR3 consists of 14 residues. CDR3 region: CASSLDLINTEAFF. The CDR3 DNA follows: TGCGCCAGCAGCTTGGATCTGATAAACACTGAAGCTTTCTTT.